The 18 T cell receptor beta chains below all came from one sample that was sequenced in a study of T cells in Graves' hyperthyroidism and ophthalmopathy. TCR beta CDR3 regions were amplified from RNA transcripts. The TCR CDR3 first-round RT-PCR relied on the HTBI primer set. Each CDR3 protein is one row after TCRdb ran MiXCR on the multiplex PCR reads. The sample lists roughly 650,000 distinct CDR3 sequences, 15% to 20% occurring once. The specimen was blood. The receptors here all came from a woman in her thirties or forties with Graves' ophthalmopathy.

This clonotype was seen at least ten times. J is TRBJ2-5 and V is TRBV6-6, with D perhaps matching TRBD2 (7 bases). CDR3 length equals 18 residues. Germline-derived CDR1 and CDR2 are MNHNY and SVGAGI (reference sequence). V was pared by 0 bases and J by 5 bases, with 22 bases between. This CDR3 is CASSYSGVGAGVRETQYF. The CDR3 DNA reads as TGTGCCAGCAGTTACTCGGGTGTGGGGGCGGGAGTGAGGGAGACCCAGTACTTC.

In this sample, this clonotype turned up many times. The chain carries TRBV12-5 and TRBJ1-4, with TRBD1 as a possible D gene (5 bases). The CDR3 contains 16 residues. Germline V CDR1 and CDR2: LGHNT, FRNRAP. V was cut by 2 bases and J by 2 bases, with 12 bases left in between. The CDR3 DNA reads TGTGCTAGTGGTTTGCCAGGGAAGTCCACTAATGAAAAACTGTTTTTT. Its translation: CASGLPGKSTNEKLFF.

This clonotype was seen ten or more times. The chain links TRBV11-2 to TRBJ2-3; 7 bases line up with TRBD2. The CDR3 contains 17 residues. V gave up 0 bases and J gave up 2 bases; unmatched junction bases: 8. Germline V gene sequence: CDR1 SGHAT, CDR2 FQNNGV. The CDR3 reads CASSLDGRGENTDTQYF. In DNA form, the CDR3 reads TGTGCCAGCAGCTTAGATGGTCGGGGGGAGAACACAGATACGCAGTATTTT.

This clonotype was observed many times. The V call is TRBV3-1, the J call TRBJ1-1, with a tentative D call TRBD1 (6 bases). Germline assignment: CDR1 LGHDT and CDR2 YNNKEL (reference sequence). This CDR3 region has 14 residues. Trimming removed 1 base at V and 7 bases at J, with 13 bases between. This chain's CDR3 is CASSQAGARLEAFF. The CDR3 coding sequence is TGTGCCAGCAGCCAAGCAGGGGCCCGACTTGAAGCTTTCTTT.

The table lists this clonotype with many counts. The chain recombines TRBV11-2 with TRBJ2-3, with 8 bases matching TRBD1. The CDR3 length is 13 residues. With V trimmed by 6 bases and J by 2 bases, 1 base remained unmatched. Germline CDR1 is SGHAT and CDR2 is FQNNGV. CDR3 bases: TGTGCCAGCAGACAGGGGGTCACAGATACGCAGTATTTT. This encodes CASRQGVTDTQYF.

This chain links TRBV7-2 with TRBJ1-1, with D unresolved. V lost 5 bases and J 1 base, leaving 14 bases between the germline ends. The CDR3 length is 15 residues. The germline gives CDR1 SGHTA, CDR2 FQGNSA. Here the CDR3 DNA reads TGTGCCAGCAGCGCCCGAAATCAGGAGAACACTGAAGCTTTCTTT. Encoded protein: CASSARNQENTEAFF.

This clonotype occurred many times. This rearrangement joins TRBV20-1 to TRBJ2-3; 9 nucleotides agree with TRBD2. V gave up 4 bases and J gave up 2 bases; unmatched junction bases: 10. CDR3 length: 16 residues. Germline V CDR1 and CDR2: DFQATT, SNEGSKA (reference sequence). The CDR3 spells CSATKPSGGTTDTQYF. CDR3 in DNA: TGCAGTGCTACGAAGCCCAGCGGGGGGACCACAGATACGCAGTATTTT.

This clonotype was counted at least ten times. V and J are TRBV3-1 and TRBJ2-3, with D unclear. The CDR3 covers 15 residues. Germline CDR1 reads LGHDT; CDR2 reads YNNKEL (reference sequence). V was trimmed by 1 base and J by 2 bases, leaving 10 bases between them. CDR3 sequence: CASSQVPTSTDTQYF. In nucleotides, the CDR3 is TGTGCCAGCAGCCAAGTTCCAACATCCACAGATACGCAGTATTTT.

Many counts were recorded for this clonotype. J is TRBJ1-2 and V is TRBV28, with TRBD1 identical over 7 bases. Germline CDR1 reads MDHEN; CDR2 reads SYDVKM. This CDR3 has 13 residues. Trimming at V came to 6 bases and at J to 3 bases, leaving 4 bases not matched to a gene. CDR3 protein: CASSFGTDYGYTF. CDR3 DNA: TGTGCCAGCAGCTTCGGGACAGACTATGGCTACACCTTC.

The sample holds many counts of this clonotype. V usage is TRBV20-1 and J usage is TRBJ1-4; 10 nucleotides align to TRBD1. CDR1 is DFQATT, CDR2 SNEGSKA, per germline (reference sequence). Trimming at V came to 1 base and at J to 0 bases, leaving 5 bases not matched to a gene. The length of the CDR3 is 17 residues. The CDR3 spells CSARGDRGSATNEKLFF. The CDR3 DNA sequence: TGCAGTGCTAGAGGGGACAGGGGTTCGGCAACTAATGAAAAACTGTTTTTT.

The table lists this clonotype with many counts. CDR3 region: CASSPGLAGREQYF. The CDR3 DNA follows: TGTGCCAGCAGTCCGGGACTAGCGGGTAGGGAGCAGTACTTC. The chain links TRBV28 to TRBJ2-7; 12 bases agree with TRBD2. Unmatched junction bases numbered 6, after V lost 5 bases and J lost 7 bases. This CDR3 has 14 residues. Germline V CDR1 and CDR2: MDHEN, SYDVKM.

CDR3 sequence (DNA): TGTGCCAGCAGCTCATCCACGGGGTTCGTTTATGAGCAGTTCTTC. Amino acid sequence: CASSSSTGFVYEQFF. The chain links TRBV7-8 to TRBJ2-1, with a tentative D call TRBD2 (5 bases). Per germline, CDR1 SGHVS and CDR2 FQNEAQ. This CDR3 has 15 residues. V dropped 4 bases and J dropped 8 bases, with 18 bases sitting between them.

V is TRBV13 and J is TRBJ2-7; TRBD2 matches at 12 bases. Germline V gene lookup returns CDR1 PRHDT and CDR2 FYEKMQ (reference sequence). Trimming took 0 bases from V and 2 from J; bases not matched to a gene: 8. This CDR3 is 18 amino acids long. CDR3 residues: CASSLGPGLAGTPYEQYF. The CDR3 bases are TGTGCCAGCAGCTTAGGGCCAGGACTAGCGGGAACCCCCTACGAGCAGTACTTC.

The rearrangement joins TRBV6-2 or TRBV6-3 to TRBJ2-7; 11 bases line up with TRBD1. The V and J ends lost 2 bases and 3 bases, in that order; junction bases with no gene match: 3. The CDR3 has 15 amino acids. CDR1 MNHEY and CDR2 SVGEGT come from the germline V gene. CDR3 protein: CASSYTGQGGYEQYF. The CDR3 DNA is TGTGCCAGCAGTTACACGGGACAGGGGGGCTACGAGCAGTACTTC.

This clonotype was seen a handful of times. With a much larger clone just one base away, this may be a read error. The gene calls are TRBV28 and TRBJ2-7, with D perhaps being TRBD1 or TRBD2 (5 bases each). The CDR3 length is 15 residues. CDR1 and CDR2 (germline): MDHEN, SYDVKM. V was shortened by 2 bases and J by 2 bases, with 13 bases between the two germline ends. This CDR3 is CASSLRGCKPYEQYF. The DNA for the CDR3 is TGTGCCAGCAGTTTACGGGGCTGTAAACCCTACGAGCAGTACTTC.

In regard to this clonotype: At one end, the junction sequence differs from germline, possibly due to a read error. The chain links TRBV7-7 to TRBJ2-2, with 7 bases that match TRBD2. The CDR3 consists of 15 residues. Germline CDR1 reads SSHAT; CDR2 reads FNYEAQ (reference sequence). The CDR3 DNA reads TGTGCTAGCAGCTTAGTTCCGGGAGGAGCGGGGGAGCTGTTTTTT. This codes for CASSLVPGGAGELFF. The whole variable domain, filled in from reference TRBV7-7 and TRBJ2-2, reads GAGVSQSPRYKVTKRGQDVTLRCDPISSHATLYWYQQALGQGPEFLTYFNYEAQPDKSGLPSDRFSAERPEGSISTLTIQRTEQRDSAMYRCASSLVPGGAGELFFGEGSRLTVL.

At least ten counts were recorded for this clonotype. The J gene is TRBJ1-2, the V gene TRBV18, with D unresolved. The CDR3 runs 13 residues. V lost 6 bases, J lost 4 bases, and 12 bases lay in between. Germline V gene sequence: CDR1 KGHSH, CDR2 LQKENI. Here the CDR3 reads CASSPEATYGYTF. CDR3 DNA: TGTGCCAGCTCCCCCGAAGCTACCTATGGCTACACCTTC.

In this sample, this clonotype turned up many times. The CDR3 DNA reads as TGCAGTGCTAGAGATTACGGGACACTCACAGATACGCAGTATTTT. Protein sequence: CSARDYGTLTDTQYF. This sequence joins TRBV20-1 and TRBJ2-3; the D gene is possibly TRBD1 (6 bases). V lost 0 bases to trimming and J lost 2 bases, with 12 bases between them. Germline V gene sequence: CDR1 DFQATT, CDR2 SNEGSKA (reference sequence). The CDR3 extends over 15 amino acids.